Below are 8 T cell receptor beta chains sequenced from a single sample in a study of shared clonotypes between healthy human individuals. The protocol was immunoSEQ multiplex PCR, while the TCRdb copy is restricted to in-frame clones and leaves out a portion. The data hold millions of clones, with approximately 94% observed a single time. CD8 cells classed as naive were CD45RO-negative and positively selected for CCR7, excluding terminally differentiated effector memory CD45RA+ cells. The sample taken for sequencing was naive CD8+ T cells sorted from blood. All receptors derive from a man between 18 and 29 years old in good health.

The J gene is TRBJ2-7, the V gene TRBV27; D is unclear. CDR1 MNHEY and CDR2 SMNVEV come from the germline V gene (reference sequence). The CDR3 covers 16 residues. Deletions cut 3 bases from V and 3 bases from J, with 18 bases between. CDR3 sequence: CASSFQPSETYYEQYF. Written as DNA, the CDR3 is TGTGCCAGCAGTTTCCAACCGTCGGAGACTTACTACGAGCAGTACTTC.

The chain has TRBV19 and TRBJ1-5; 8 positions agree with TRBD1. V shed 8 bases and J 7 bases; nucleotides not matched to a gene: 7. The CDR3 length is 13 residues. The germline CDR1 and CDR2 sequences are LNHDA and SQIVND (reference sequence). The CDR3 bases are TGTGCCAGTGACGACAGGGGATGGCAGCCCCAGCATTTT. This codes for CASDDRGWQPQHF.

The chain recombines TRBV6-1 with TRBJ2-7; 9 bases align to TRBD1. Trimming at V came to 9 bases and at J to 5 bases, leaving 5 bases not matched to a gene. This CDR3 has 12 residues. Germline V gene sequence: CDR1 MNHNS, CDR2 SASEGT. The CDR3 region is CASGTGLDEQYF. The CDR3 nucleotides read TGTGCCAGTGGGACAGGGCTCGACGAGCAGTACTTC.

J is TRBJ1-1 and V is TRBV6-6; D perhaps matches TRBD1 (6 bases). V was shortened by 6 bases and J by 7 bases, with 12 bases between the two germline ends. Germline V gene data show CDR1 as MNHNY and CDR2 as SVGAGI (reference sequence). The CDR3 is made up of 12 amino acids. The CDR3 sequence is CASSPNRVEAFF. CDR3 nucleotides: TGTGCCAGCAGCCCGAACAGGGTTGAAGCTTTCTTT.

V and J are TRBV4-1 and TRBJ2-2; no clear D. V was trimmed by 3 bases and J by 6 bases, leaving 20 bases between them. The CDR3 spans 17 residues. Germline CDR1 is MGHRA and CDR2 is YSYEKL. The CDR3 protein is CASSQMTRPGEAGELFF. CDR3 nucleotides: TGCGCCAGCAGCCAGATGACACGCCCGGGTGAAGCCGGGGAGCTGTTTTTT.

The genes are TRBV5-6 and TRBJ1-1; D uncertain. Trimming took 0 bases from V and 0 from J, leaving 9 bases between them. The CDR3 consists of 15 residues. Germline CDR1 is SGHDT and CDR2 is YYEEEE. The CDR3 loop is CASSLALGMNTEAFF. The DNA for the CDR3 is TGTGCCAGCAGCTTGGCTTTGGGGATGAACACTGAAGCTTTCTTT.

This rearrangement joins TRBV5-1 to TRBJ2-7; 11 bases are shared with TRBD2. Germline CDR1 SGHRS, CDR2 YFSETQ. The CDR3 covers 15 residues. Losses at the gene ends were 5 bases for V and 1 base for J; bases not matched to a gene: 5. The DNA of the CDR3 is TGCGCCAGCAGTTGGGGGACTAGCGGTTCCTACGAGCAGTACTTC. This encodes CASSWGTSGSYEQYF.

The V and J genes are TRBV13 and TRBJ2-7; tentatively, D is TRBD1 (7 bases). The germline V gene has CDR1 PRHDT and CDR2 FYEKMQ (reference sequence). V shed 8 bases and J shed 4 bases, with 15 bases lying between them. CDR3 length: 13 residues. CDR3 nucleotide sequence: TGTGCCAGCGGTGCGGGACAGCTTTACGAGCAGTACTTC. Translating it yields CASGAGQLYEQYF.